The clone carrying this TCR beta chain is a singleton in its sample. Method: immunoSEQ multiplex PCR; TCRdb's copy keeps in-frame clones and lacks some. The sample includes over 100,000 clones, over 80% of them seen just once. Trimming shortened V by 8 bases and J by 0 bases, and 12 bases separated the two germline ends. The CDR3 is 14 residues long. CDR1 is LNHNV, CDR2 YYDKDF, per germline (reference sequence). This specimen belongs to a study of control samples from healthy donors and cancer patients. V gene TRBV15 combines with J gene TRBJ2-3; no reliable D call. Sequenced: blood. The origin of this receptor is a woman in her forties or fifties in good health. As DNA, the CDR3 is TGTGCCACCTCTGGGGTATTAAGCACAGATACGCAGTATTTT. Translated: CATSGVLSTDTQYF. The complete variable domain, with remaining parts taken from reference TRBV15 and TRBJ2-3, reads DAMVIQNPRYQVTQFGKPVTLSCSQTLNHNVMYWYQQKSSQAPKLLFHYYDKDFNNEADTPDNFQSRRPNTSFCFLDIRSPGLGDTAMYLCATSGVLSTDTQYFGPGTRLTVL.